The T cell receptor (beta chain) described here comes from a study of regulatory T cells in long-lasting Graves disease. Study observations and caveats: Persistent disease favored TRBV28, TRBJ1-2 and TRBJ2-5.

Trimming took off 5 bases at V and 3 bases at J, with 11 bases between the two ends. Per germline, CDR1 LNHDA and CDR2 SQIVND (reference sequence). The CDR3 has 13 amino acids. Time point: persistent/refractory GD, antithyroid drugs over 5 years with positive TRAb. TCR sequences were obtained from RNA taken from PBMCs. Library construction for TCR beta used iRepertoire HTBI primers and Arm-PCR of CDR3 regions. One entry per CDR3 protein results from TCRdb running MiXCR on the multiplex PCR reads. The table has 400,000 to 450,000 distinct CDR3 sequences, 23% seen once; the top ten hold about a quarter. In regard to this clonotype: Its target is not known.

The V gene is TRBV19, the J gene TRBJ2-7, with D possibly being TRBD1 (6 bases). The sequence came from a female donor with Graves disease. Here the sequenced sample was peripheral blood mononuclear cells (PBMCs), taken when the disease was refractory, from a patient treated with antithyroid drugs. The CDR3 region has the DNA TGTGCCAGTAGTTCCAGGGGCTACTACGAGCAGTACTTC. Its protein is CASSSRGYYEQYF.